A selection of T cell receptor beta chains follows, all from one sample in a study of blood T cell repertoires in COVID-19. Generated by immunoSEQ multiplex PCR, the TCRdb table keeps only in-frame clones and is missing some. The table shows about 150,000 clones, with 80% to 90% occurring only once. Sequencing input: peripheral blood. Receptor source: a woman in her thirties or forties with acute or convalescent COVID-19. Both conserved end residues are part of each CDR3. Fields, in order: J gene, CDR3 length, V gene, CDR3 protein.

J: TRBJ1-5
length: 15
V: TRBV7-8
CDR3: CASSLEYSRYQPQHF

J: TRBJ1-2
length: 17
V: TRBV14
CDR3: CASSQEGVWGGYYGYTF

J: TRBJ1-3
length: 15
V: TRBV9
CDR3: CASSPPQGEGNTIYF

J: TRBJ2-7
length: 14
V: TRBV7-7
CDR3: CASSPGTATYEQYF

J: TRBJ2-3
length: 18
V: TRBV28
CDR3: CASSFAGRVGGTTDTQYF

J: TRBJ2-7
length: 17
V: TRBV27
CDR3: CASSFREAGRMGYEQYF

J: TRBJ2-7
length: 16
V: TRBV24-1
CDR3: CATSDPRDNVGYEQYF

J: TRBJ2-7
length: 15
V: TRBV5-5
CDR3: CASSLEGASAYEQYF

J: TRBJ1-6
length: 20
V: TRBV5-1
CDR3: CASSFFPQGQGSSYNSPLHF

J: TRBJ1-2
length: 12
V: TRBV7-3
CDR3: CASSQRAYGYTF

J: TRBJ1-3
length: 16
V: TRBV6-5
CDR3: CASSSLGQISGNTIYF

J: TRBJ2-1
length: 14
V: TRBV18
CDR3: CASSPQDRGTEQFF

J: TRBJ1-2
length: 13
V: TRBV29-1
CDR3: CSGGTGANYGYTF

J: TRBJ2-1
length: 12
V: TRBV12-5
CDR3: CASGPIGYEQFF

J: TRBJ2-1
length: 14
V: TRBV6-5
CDR3: CASSSGTGGKNPFF

J: TRBJ2-2
length: 16
V: TRBV7-7
CDR3: CASSLRPGVSTGELFF

J: TRBJ1-5
length: 13
V: TRBV5-6
CDR3: CASSADRDQPQHF

J: TRBJ2-7
length: 17
V: TRBV7-6
CDR3: CASSLSGVGAAVGEQYF

J: TRBJ2-2
length: 17
V: TRBV7-9
CDR3: CASSLVRGSPDTGELFF

J: TRBJ2-7
length: 14
V: TRBV9
CDR3: CASSPPDNPYEQYF

J: TRBJ2-3
length: 16
V: TRBV7-8
CDR3: CASSLDRVFGTDTQYF

J: TRBJ1-2
length: 12
V: TRBV28
CDR3: CASSFRGYGYTF

J: TRBJ2-3
length: 15
V: TRBV5-1
CDR3: CASSTGLADLSTQYF

J: TRBJ1-6
length: 16
V: TRBV11-2
CDR3: CASSLVGGLYNSPLHF

J: TRBJ2-3
length: 14
V: TRBV5-4
CDR3: CASSFGLSTDTQYF

J: TRBJ2-1
length: 17
V: TRBV9
CDR3: CASSVPTSGSSYNEQFF

J: TRBJ1-1
length: 14
V: TRBV6-5
CDR3: CASRQGQDNTEAFF

J: TRBJ2-6
length: 22
V: TRBV12-5
CDR3: CASGLVLLLRVTERSGANVLTF

J: TRBJ2-7
length: 14
V: TRBV9
CDR3: CASSSSSPIYEQYF

J: TRBJ2-7
length: 15
V: TRBV7-9
CDR3: CASSPIAGVIYEQYF

J: TRBJ2-1
length: 21
V: TRBV27
CDR3: CACSRLNKGLGELTGYNEQFF

J: TRBJ2-1
length: 17
V: TRBV5-1
CDR3: CASSLEPLPGARNEQFF

J: TRBJ1-2
length: 12
V: TRBV6-1
CDR3: CASSPQGAGYTF

J: TRBJ2-1
length: 17
V: TRBV11-2
CDR3: CASSYQVSRTSKDEQFF

J: TRBJ2-7
length: 15
V: TRBV30
CDR3: CAWSAVGYNSYEQYF

J: TRBJ1-2
length: 16
V: TRBV6-1
CDR3: CASSESGTGGYYGYTF

J: TRBJ2-2
length: 11
V: TRBV11-1
CDR3: CASRDTGELFF

J: TRBJ1-3
length: 11
V: TRBV29-1
CDR3: CSVDRGSTIYF

J: TRBJ2-7
length: 18
V: TRBV7-2
CDR3: CASSPNPSPLSGIFEQYF

J: TRBJ2-7
length: 11
V: TRBV29-1
CDR3: CSVLGAYEQYF

J: TRBJ2-7
length: 13
V: TRBV11-2
CDR3: CASSTTRNYEQYF

J: TRBJ2-7
length: 14
V: TRBV23-1
CDR3: CASRSGLSNYEQYF

J: TRBJ2-2
length: 14
V: TRBV6-5
CDR3: CASRSEPRAGELFF

J: TRBJ2-1
length: 16
V: TRBV14
CDR3: CASSQRVDSTYNEQFF

J: TRBJ2-3
length: 13
V: TRBV6-4
CDR3: CASSRDSPDTQYF

J: TRBJ2-1
length: 14
V: TRBV2
CDR3: CASIRLAAYNEQFF

J: TRBJ2-1
length: 14
V: TRBV4-2
CDR3: CASRTGLAGVRLFF